A single sample gave rise to the 21 T cell receptor beta chains below, sequenced in a study of blood T cell repertoires in COVID-19. Generated by immunoSEQ multiplex PCR, the TCRdb table keeps only in-frame clones and is missing some. The sample includes 150,000 or so clones, 82% of them seen just once. Material for sequencing was peripheral blood. The receptors here all came from a human donor with acute or convalescent COVID-19. The donor label of this sample is uncertain.

This chain connects TRBV19 to TRBJ1-2; D is unresolved. V lost 5 bases, J lost 1 base, and 14 bases lay in between. The CDR3 contains 15 residues. In germline, CDR1 is LNHDA, CDR2 SQIVND (reference sequence). CDR3 region: CASSQRARDNYGYTF. The CDR3 bases are TGTGCCAGTAGTCAGAGGGCTCGGGATAACTATGGCTACACCTTC.

The chain combines TRBV20-1 with TRBJ1-2; D gene ambiguous. Trimming removed 4 bases at V and 8 bases at J, with 11 bases between. Germline lookup yields CDR1 DFQATT and CDR2 SNEGSKA (reference sequence). CDR3 length: 11 amino acids. The DNA for the CDR3 is TGCAGTGCTACTACGCCCCGGGGCTACACCTTC. It yields the protein CSATTPRGYTF.

The chain has TRBV28 and TRBJ2-6, with D tentatively TRBD1 (5 bases). This CDR3 has 15 residues. V lost 7 bases, J lost 0 bases, and 10 bases lay in between. The V gene's germline CDR1 is MDHEN and CDR2 SYDVKM. Here the CDR3 reads CASTRASSGANVLTF. In nucleotides, the CDR3 is TGTGCCAGCACCAGGGCCAGCTCTGGGGCCAACGTCCTGACTTTC.

V usage is TRBV6-2 or TRBV6-3 and J usage is TRBJ1-5, with TRBD1 matching over 8 bases. With 5 bases clipped from V and 4 bases from J, the junction kept 7 bases outside the gene matches. This CDR3 contains 15 residues. In germline, CDR1 is MNHEY, CDR2 SVGEGT. CDR3 coding DNA: TGTGCCAGCAGTAAGCGGACAGGGCAGAATCAGCCCCAGCATTTT. Translating gives CASSKRTGQNQPQHF.

This chain uses TRBV7-9 with TRBJ1-1, with 8 bases fitting TRBD1. Losses at the gene ends were 4 bases for V and 7 bases for J; bases not matched to a gene: 2. CDR1 is SEHNR, CDR2 FQNEAQ, per germline (reference sequence). There are 12 residues in the CDR3. The CDR3 DNA sequence: TGTGCCAGCAGCTCTGGACAGGGTGAAGCTTTCTTT. It translates to CASSSGQGEAFF.

The chain carries TRBV28 and TRBJ1-1, with 8 bases matching TRBD1. V dropped 6 bases and J dropped 1; count of bases not matched to a gene: 4. Germline V CDR1 and CDR2: MDHEN, SYDVKM. The CDR3 consists of 14 residues. The chain's CDR3 is CASRRQGPNTEAFF. In DNA, the CDR3 is TGTGCCAGCAGGAGACAGGGGCCGAACACTGAAGCTTTCTTT. Full variable domain (remainder filled in from reference TRBV28 and TRBJ1-1): DVKVTQSSRYLVKRTGEKVFLECVQDMDHENMFWYRQDPGLGLRLIYFSYDVKMKEKGDIPEGYSVSREKKERFSLILESASTNQTSMYLCASRRQGPNTEAFFGQGTRLTVV.

This rearrangement joins TRBV19 to TRBJ1-2, with 11 bases matching TRBD1. Germline loops: CDR1 LNHDA, CDR2 SQIVND (reference sequence). CDR3 size: 17 residues. V lost 5 bases, J lost 2 bases, and 10 bases stayed unmatched. The CDR3 reads CASSSTPGQGANYGYTF. The CDR3 coding sequence is TGTGCCAGTAGTTCCACCCCAGGACAGGGGGCAAACTATGGCTACACCTTC.

The J gene is TRBJ2-2, the V gene TRBV18; TRBD2 might be the D (6 bases). The V gene lost 4 bases and the J gene lost 6 bases, with 9 bases spanning the gap. Germline V lookup: CDR1 KGHSH, CDR2 LQKENI. CDR3 length: 13 amino acids. CDR3 amino acids: CASSLREPGELFF. The CDR3 nucleotides are TGTGCCAGCTCACTCCGGGAGCCCGGGGAGCTGTTTTTT.

A note on this clone: Additional DNA sequences in this sample encode the identical CDR3. DNA for the CDR3: TGCGCCAGCAGCTTGGAAGGGGGAAGCAATCAGCCCCAGCATTTT. This encodes CASSLEGGSNQPQHF. The chain joins TRBV5-1 to TRBJ1-5, with D perhaps TRBD1 (6 bases). The germline gives CDR1 SGHRS, CDR2 YFSETQ. The CDR3 runs to 15 residues. V gave up 0 bases and J gave up 1 base, with 8 bases separating them. Full variable domain (missing parts from reference TRBV5-1 and TRBJ1-5): KAGVTQTPRYLIKTRGQQVTLSCSPISGHRSVSWYQQTPGQGLQFLFEYFSETQRNKGNFPGRFSGRQFSNSRSEMNVSTLELGDSALYLCASSLEGGSNQPQHFGDGTRLSIL.

The rearrangement uses TRBV5-1 and TRBJ1-1; 8 bases line up with TRBD1. This CDR3 has 15 residues. Looked up from germline, CDR1 is SGHRS and CDR2 is YFSETQ. Unmatched junction bases numbered 4, after V lost 0 bases and J lost 3 bases. The chain's CDR3 is CASSLGQGWDTEAFF. The DNA for the CDR3 is TGCGCCAGCAGCTTGGGACAGGGGTGGGACACTGAAGCTTTCTTT. Full variable domain (outside the CDR3, taken from reference TRBV5-1 and TRBJ1-1): KAGVTQTPRYLIKTRGQQVTLSCSPISGHRSVSWYQQTPGQGLQFLFEYFSETQRNKGNFPGRFSGRQFSNSRSEMNVSTLELGDSALYLCASSLGQGWDTEAFFGQGTRLTVV.

The chain has TRBV12-3 or TRBV12-4 and TRBJ1-5; tentative D call: TRBD1 (6 bases). The CDR3 runs to 11 residues. V dropped 5 bases and J dropped 12 bases, with 11 bases sitting between them. The CDR3 protein is CASSQGPSQHF. The CDR3 region has the DNA TGTGCCAGCAGTCAGGGGCCAAGCCAGCATTTT.

The chain carries TRBV20-1 and TRBJ2-7, with D perhaps matching TRBD1 (5 bases). CDR1 and CDR2 from the germline V gene are DFQATT and SNEGSKA (reference sequence). V lost 3 bases to trimming and J lost 7 bases, with 13 bases between them. The CDR3 is 12 residues long. The DNA for the CDR3 is TGCAGTGCTAGTGTACAGGAGTGGGAGCAGTACTTC. Translation gives CSASVQEWEQYF.

V is TRBV7-3 and J is TRBJ2-1; a weak D match, TRBD1 (6 bases). CDR1 and CDR2 from the germline V gene are SGHTA and FQGTGA. Trimming removed 0 bases from V and 7 bases from J, with 10 bases in between. This CDR3 is 14 amino acids long. The CDR3 DNA reads as TGTGCCAGCAGCTTAACGGGACAAAGGAATGAGCAGTTCTTC. Protein product: CASSLTGQRNEQFF.

A note on this clone: A much more abundant neighbour one base away suggests this may be a read error. The CDR3 region has the DNA TGTGCCAGCAGTGACAGGGGTAATTCACCCCTCCACTTT. Translating it yields CASSDRGNSPLHF. This chain uses TRBV6-4 with TRBJ1-6; possibly TRBD1 for D (5 bases). Germline V gives CDR1 MRHNA, CDR2 SNTAGT. This CDR3 is built from 13 residues. Trimming removed 2 bases at V and 6 bases at J, with 5 bases between.

This chain connects TRBV13 to TRBJ2-5; TRBD2 agrees at 8 bases. The CDR3 has 16 amino acids. CDR1 is PRHDT and CDR2 is FYEKMQ in the germline V gene (reference sequence). V lost 5 bases and J lost 2; bases outside the gene matches: 10. This chain's CDR3 is CASSRGGRAFQETQYF. For the CDR3, the DNA is TGTGCCAGCAGCCGGGGGGGCAGGGCCTTTCAAGAGACCCAGTACTTC.

The gene calls are TRBV10-1 and TRBJ1-4; weak D call: TRBD1 (6 bases). The CDR3 is made up of 15 amino acids. The V end was cut by 4 bases, the J end by 5 bases, with 14 bases between. Germline CDR1 and CDR2: WNHNN and SYGVQD (reference sequence). The CDR3 DNA reads TGCGCCAGCAGTGGCGACAGGACTTGGAATGAAAAACTGTTTTTT. As protein: CASSGDRTWNEKLFF.

The chain links TRBV19 to TRBJ2-7, with D possibly matching TRBD2 (6 bases). Trimming removed 1 base at V and 5 bases at J, with 12 bases between. Germline CDR1 reads LNHDA; CDR2 reads SQIVND (reference sequence). This CDR3 contains 14 residues. Here the CDR3 DNA reads TGTGCCAGTAGTATAGGAAGGAGGGCCCACGAGCAGTACTTC. This codes for CASSIGRRAHEQYF.

The chain is built from TRBV19 and TRBJ1-5, with 7 bases matching TRBD1. Trimming cost V 5 bases and J 2 bases; bases outside gene matches: 12. This CDR3 spans 17 amino acids. CDR1 is LNHDA and CDR2 is SQIVND in the germline V gene (reference sequence). The chain's CDR3 is CASSVTRTGVGNQPQHF. CDR3 bases: TGTGCCAGTAGTGTTACCCGTACAGGGGTCGGCAATCAGCCCCAGCATTTT.

The chain has TRBV12-5 and TRBJ1-2; 11 bases are shared with TRBD1. From germline, CDR1 is LGHNT and CDR2 FRNRAP. The CDR3 has 13 amino acids. J gave up 7 bases and V 5 bases, and 3 bases lay outside the gene matches. CDR3 coding DNA: TGTGCTAGTGGTGGACAGGGGGCGCTTGGCTACACCTTC. Protein: CASGGQGALGYTF.

CDR3 protein: CSVVRPNTEAFF. For the CDR3, the DNA is TGCAGCGTTGTCAGGCCGAACACTGAAGCTTTCTTT. V and J are TRBV29-1 and TRBJ1-1; D is uncertain. The CDR3 extends over 12 amino acids. Germline V CDR1 and CDR2: SQVTM, ANQGSEA. Trimming shortened V by 4 bases and J by 1 base, and 7 bases separated the two germline ends.

This chain connects TRBV6-6 to TRBJ1-5; 11 nucleotides line up with TRBD1. This CDR3 spans 14 amino acids. Trimming removed 6 bases from V and 11 bases from J; junction bases left unmatched: 9. Germline V CDR1 and CDR2: MNHNY, SVGAGI (reference sequence). The CDR3 DNA is TGTGCCAGCAGCACGGGACAGGGGGTGGGGGCCCAGCATTTT. It specifies CASSTGQGVGAQHF.